A selection of T cell receptor beta chains follows, all from one sample in a study of blood T cell repertoires in COVID-19. The data were produced by immunoSEQ multiplex PCR, yet TCRdb's version contains in-frame clones alone and is incomplete. Here the sample spans 250,000 to 350,000 clones, about 86% being singletons. Specimen: peripheral blood. The origin of the receptors is a woman aged 50 to 60 with acute or convalescent COVID-19. The CDR3 runs from the conserved cysteine through the conserved F or W. The order of the fields is V gene, J gene, CDR3 protein.

TRBV5-1	TRBJ1-5	CASSLGGVGGPQHF
TRBV6-1	TRBJ2-3	CASSEDLAGGQDTQYF
TRBV6-6	TRBJ2-5	CASTSQKVGGGETQYF
TRBV6-6	TRBJ1-3	CASSDTGSAGNTIYF
TRBV29-1	TRBJ2-2	CSVAYREQGNTGELFF
TRBV20-1	TRBJ1-1	CSASSGDTEAFF
TRBV7-3	TRBJ2-2	CASRKGQGVYTGELFF
TRBV5-1	TRBJ1-2	CASNGGGGYTF
TRBV5-4	TRBJ2-5	CASSFLGSPETQYF
TRBV7-9	TRBJ2-3	CASSSGLAEDTQYF
TRBV2	TRBJ1-5	CASSAGLGGGNQPQHF
TRBV2	TRBJ2-5	CASSENGDGTQYF
TRBV29-1	TRBJ2-1	CSVGGGTSFNEQFF
TRBV2	TRBJ2-7	CASSETGGATYEQYF
TRBV5-1	TRBJ1-1	CASSPRAGGNTEAFF
TRBV5-4	TRBJ1-3	CASSLAAGAGNTIYF
TRBV19	TRBJ1-1	CASSIGQGQTEAFF
TRBV5-4	TRBJ2-2	CASSLGTVNTGELFF
TRBV12-5	TRBJ1-4	CASGLGTGQGREKLFF
TRBV11-2	TRBJ1-5	CASSLARTGGAGNQPQHF
TRBV5-1	TRBJ1-1	CASSRQAGQANTEAFF
TRBV3-1/TRBV3-2	TRBJ1-1	CASSSYGQGAGTEAFF
TRBV5-6	TRBJ1-2	CASSLTAYGYTF
TRBV18	TRBJ2-1	CASSPLPASGGNEQFF
TRBV4-2	TRBJ1-2	CASSPGQENYGYTF
TRBV5-4	TRBJ2-2	CASSLIQPGELFF
TRBV6-5	TRBJ2-7	CASSQGLGIYEQYF
TRBV2	TRBJ1-2	CASSGTGDEGYTF
TRBV4-1	TRBJ1-2	CASSPAKGSRGAPDGYTF
TRBV2	TRBJ1-2	CASSETDRGGYTF
TRBV12-3/TRBV12-4	TRBJ1-4	CASMGGDEKLFF
TRBV19	TRBJ1-4	CASGQPWGTGNEKLFF
TRBV18	TRBJ1-6	CASSPGQGRNYSPLHF
TRBV18	TRBJ1-2	CASSPPLTGDYGYTF
TRBV5-4	TRBJ1-2	CASSEQGVYGYTF
TRBV3-1/TRBV3-2	TRBJ2-2	CASSLRGTTGELFF
TRBV5-6	TRBJ2-1	CASRAGPNSYNEQFF
TRBV7-2	TRBJ1-1	CASSLAIPGTAGFDTEAFF
TRBV10-3	TRBJ2-6	CAIGDSVSGANVLTF
TRBV27	TRBJ1-6	CASSFPGSPLHF
TRBV10-3	TRBJ2-1	CAITPGTRNEQFF